This T cell receptor (beta chain) was sequenced for a study of blood T cell repertoires in COVID-19. Across the whole study: The United States, Italy and Spain supplied acute and convalescent COVID-19 samples. Nucleic acid was either cDNA or gDNA, and it came from T cells, B-cell-depleted T cells, or PBMCs.

Original handling: Scientists estimated how many nucleated cells there were by amplifying reference gene primers. The data were produced by immunoSEQ multiplex PCR, yet TCRdb's version contains in-frame clones alone and is incomplete. The DNA was the basis for D and trimming; V, J and clone size are from that table. The sample shows a few hundred thousand clones, approximately 78% of them seen only once. Sequenced: peripheral blood. This clonotype was obtained from a woman aged 80 or older with acute or convalescent COVID-19.

The CDR3 DNA reads as TGCGCCAGCAGCTCCTTGGGATCGGCGGGTGGCTACACCTTC. Protein product: CASSSLGSAGGYTF. The chain uses TRBV5-1 and TRBJ1-2; D uncertain. The germline CDR1 and CDR2 sequences are SGHRS and YFSETQ. Trimming removed 3 bases at V and 7 bases at J, with 16 bases between. The CDR3 has 14 residues.